This entry concerns a single T cell receptor beta chain. The antigen remains unidentified. This CDR3 region has 14 residues. Germline CDR1 reads SEHNR; CDR2 reads FQNEAQ (reference sequence). Trimming removed 0 bases from V and 5 bases from J, with 5 bases in between. TCRdb itself ran the 5' RACE reads through MiXCR, one entry per CDR3 protein. Among fewer than 250,000 distinct CDR3 sequences listed, more than 9% were seen once. The record originates from a study of T-cell memory formation after mild COVID-19. Study-level findings and limits: There was a balanced CD4/CD8 profile in clones contracting day 15 to 85, and later expanders leaned CD4+. Contracting CD4+ clones sat mainly in CM and EM; CD8+ in EMRA.

The genes are TRBV7-9 and TRBJ1-6; D is unresolved. Sequenced: PBMCs or a T cell subset sorted from them (not recorded which). The source of this sequence is a man between 18 and 35 years old who had mild COVID-19 (a few samples of this study predate the infection). Cell type and time point are not known. In nucleotides, the CDR3 is TGTGCCAGCAGCTTAGCCTTCAATAATTCACCCCTCCACTTT. It translates to CASSLAFNNSPLHF. Full variable domain (remainder filled in from reference TRBV7-9 and TRBJ1-6): DTGVSQNPRHKITKRGQNVTFRCDPISEHNRLYWYRQTLGQGPEFLTYFQNEAQLEKSRLLSDRFSAERPKGSFSTLEIQRTEQGDSAMYLCASSLAFNNSPLHFGNGTRLTVT.